These T cell receptor beta chains were read from a single sample in a study of blood T cell repertoires in COVID-19. The assay was immunoSEQ multiplex PCR, and TCRdb's table has in-frame clones only and misses some. Of approximately 200,000 clones detected, around 80% appear once; the ten largest clones hold roughly 7.8%. Material: peripheral blood. These receptors were obtained from a woman of 80 years or more with COVID-19, enrolled during active disease. CDR3s include the opening cysteine and the closing phenylalanine or tryptophan. A D gene is named only where the DNA matches it firmly. For some rows the clone size is stated as once, few or many, or as a class when expanded; others skip it.

v_gene	len	abundance	d_gene	j_gene	CDR3aa	CDR3nt
TRBV12-3/TRBV12-4	13	-	-	TRBJ1-2	CASSLAGQGGYTF	TGTGCCAGCAGTTTAGCAGGGCAGGGCGGCTACACCTTC
TRBV9	14	-	-	TRBJ2-7	CASSVSGNSYEQYF	TGTGCCAGCAGCGTTAGCGGCAACTCCTACGAGCAGTACTTC
TRBV10-1	14	many	TRBD1	TRBJ2-7	CASSTGQGSYEQYF	TGCGCCAGCAGTACCGGACAGGGCTCCTACGAGCAGTACTTC
TRBV29-1	15	-	-	TRBJ2-2	CSVVAGSQHPGELFF	TGCAGCGTTGTTGCGGGAAGCCAACACCCCGGGGAGCTGTTTTTT
TRBV16	15	-	TRBD1	TRBJ1-1	CASSRATGYDTEAFF	TGTGCCAGCAGCCGGGCGACAGGGTACGACACTGAAGCTTTCTTT
TRBV10-3	16	-	-	TRBJ1-5	CAISESGRDLGQPQHF	TGTGCCATCAGTGAGTCCGGCCGGGATCTCGGTCAGCCCCAGCATTTT
TRBV5-1	13	-	TRBD1	TRBJ1-1	CASSWEGTAEAFF	TGCGCCAGCAGCTGGGAAGGGACAGCTGAAGCTTTCTTT
TRBV9	16	-	TRBD2	TRBJ2-2	CASSFSFSGSTGELFF	TGTGCCAGCAGCTTCTCTTTTAGCGGGAGCACCGGGGAGCTGTTTTTT
TRBV28	13	-	-	TRBJ1-2	CASSLAGEDGYTF	TGTGCCAGCAGTTTAGCCGGGGAGGATGGCTACACCTTC
TRBV7-9	13	-	-	TRBJ1-1	CASSLQMNTEAFF	TGTGCCAGCAGCTTGCAGATGAACACTGAAGCTTTCTTT
TRBV7-9	17	once	TRBD2	TRBJ2-3	CASSLASGGGGTDTQYF	TGTGCCAGCAGCTTAGCGAGTGGCGGGGGGGGCACAGATACGCAGTATTTT
TRBV29-1	11	few	TRBD1	TRBJ2-3	CSGNRGDTQYF	TGCAGCGGGAACAGGGGAGATACGCAGTATTTT
TRBV12-5	16	few	-	TRBJ1-3	CASGLVSTGIGNTIYF	TGTGCTAGTGGTTTGGTCTCTACGGGAATCGGAAACACCATATATTTT
TRBV19	13	few	TRBD1	TRBJ1-5	CASRTGSGQPQHF	TGTGCCAGTAGGACAGGGAGTGGGCAGCCCCAGCATTTT
TRBV5-1	14	once	TRBD2	TRBJ2-5	CASTTLAGEETQYF	TGCGCCAGCACTACACTAGCGGGAGAAGAGACCCAGTACTTC
TRBV15	16	-	TRBD2	TRBJ2-1	CATSWGGSGTGGEQFF	TGTGCCACCAGCTGGGGGGGAAGTGGGACTGGAGGTGAGCAGTTCTTC
TRBV7-8	14	once	-	TRBJ2-1	CASSSDGGHNEQFF	TGTGCCAGCAGCTCGGACGGGGGTCACAATGAGCAGTTCTTC
TRBV6-5	12	few	-	TRBJ1-3	CASIRGGNTIYF	TGTGCCAGCATCAGAGGAGGGAACACCATATATTTT
TRBV2	15	-	-	TRBJ1-2	CASMARVGGGYGYTF	TGTGCCAGCATGGCCAGGGTGGGGGGAGGCTATGGCTACACCTTC
TRBV7-3	16	-	TRBD2	TRBJ2-2	CASSPGTSGTAGELFF	TGTGCCAGCAGCCCCGGGACTAGCGGGACCGCCGGGGAGCTGTTTTTT
TRBV20-1	14	-	TRBD1	TRBJ1-1	CSASRTGPNGEAFF	TGCAGTGCTAGTAGGACAGGCCCTAATGGTGAAGCTTTCTTT
TRBV5-4	14	-	TRBD1	TRBJ2-7	CASNDQGAQGEQYF	TGTGCCAGCAACGACCAGGGGGCGCAGGGCGAGCAGTACTTC
TRBV9	15	-	-	TRBJ1-2	CASSVAHSYNYGYTF	TGTGCCAGCAGCGTAGCTCACAGCTATAACTATGGCTACACCTTC
TRBV5-1	14	-	TRBD1	TRBJ2-7	CASSFGTGSYEQYF	TGCGCCAGCAGTTTCGGGACAGGATCCTACGAGCAGTACTTC
TRBV5-1	14	-	TRBD1	TRBJ2-7	CASSSGTATYEQYF	TGCGCCAGCAGCTCCGGGACAGCGACCTACGAGCAGTACTTC
TRBV5-4	17	-	-	TRBJ1-1	CASSLASLRGLNTEAFF	TGTGCCAGCAGCTTGGCGTCTTTGCGGGGTTTGAATACTGAAGCTTTCTTT
TRBV18	14	-	-	TRBJ2-3	CASSPQGTTDTQYF	TGTGCCAGCTCACCGCAGGGAACCACAGATACGCAGTATTTT
TRBV7-9	14	-	TRBD1	TRBJ1-5	CASSPTGGSQPQHF	TGTGCCAGCAGCCCGACAGGGGGCAGTCAGCCCCAGCATTTT
TRBV28	15	-	-	TRBJ1-4	CASSLPTATNEKLFF	TGTGCCAGCAGTTTACCGACAGCAACTAATGAAAAACTGTTTTTT
TRBV29-1	12	-	-	TRBJ2-1	CSVESGLGEQFF	TGCAGCGTTGAATCGGGTTTAGGTGAGCAGTTCTTC
TRBV9	16	-	TRBD1	TRBJ1-2	CASTVGDRESNYGYTF	TGTGCCAGCACCGTGGGGGACAGGGAGTCTAACTATGGCTACACCTTC
TRBV14	16	-	-	TRBJ1-1	CASSQGIGVENTEAFF	TGTGCCAGCAGCCAAGGGATAGGGGTGGAGAACACTGAAGCTTTCTTT
TRBV5-1	14	-	-	TRBJ1-5	CASSKGFGDQPQHF	TGCGCCAGCAGCAAGGGGTTTGGGGATCAGCCCCAGCATTTT
TRBV4-2	18	-	TRBD2	TRBJ2-3	CASSPTRGGSGGTDTQYF	TGTGCCAGCAGCCCGACTCGCGGGGGGAGCGGAGGCACAGATACGCAGTATTTT
TRBV21-1	18	-	-	TRBJ2-5	CASSKGMGARTPGETQYF	TGTGCCAGCAGCAAAGGGATGGGGGCCCGGACGCCAGGGGAGACCCAGTACTTC
TRBV5-1	16	-	TRBD2	TRBJ2-1	CASSSKTSGRAAEQFF	TGCGCCAGCAGCTCGAAAACTAGCGGGAGGGCCGCTGAGCAGTTCTTC
TRBV3-1/TRBV3-2	12	-	-	TRBJ2-5	CASSQVPETQYF	TGTGCCAGCAGCCAAGTTCCGGAGACCCAGTACTTC
TRBV4-2	15	-	-	TRBJ1-6	CASSQDRGYNSPLHF	TGTGCCAGCAGCCAAGACCGGGGTTATAATTCACCCCTCCACTTT
TRBV5-1	15	once	TRBD1	TRBJ1-6	CASSFGGQDNSPLHF	TGCGCCAGCAGCTTTGGGGGACAGGATAATTCACCCCTCCACTTT
TRBV7-9	14	-	-	TRBJ1-3	CASRPTGSGNTIYF	TGTGCCAGCAGACCTACAGGGTCTGGAAACACCATATATTTT